This T cell receptor (beta chain) came from a study of identical twins. Unique molecular identifiers were present on cDNA, and template switching added a universal primer site. In TCRdb, the 5' RACE reads were re-called with MiXCR into one record per CDR3 protein. This sample has 1.5 million to 2 million distinct CDR3 sequences, with around 33% found just once. This clonotype was seen a few times. This clonotype was sampled from a newborn girl in good health. Material for sequencing was cord blood.

The CDR3 loop is CSAARTSGTDTQYF. Written as DNA, the CDR3 is TGCAGTGCGGCAAGGACTAGCGGCACAGATACGCAGTATTTT. V and J are TRBV20-1 and TRBJ2-3; 9 positions match TRBD2. V lost 6 bases to trimming and J lost 1 base; unmatched junction nucleotides: 5. There are 14 residues in the CDR3. Per germline, CDR1 DFQATT and CDR2 SNEGSKA (reference sequence).